The 20 T cell receptor beta chains presented below share a single source sample, sequenced in a study of cytomegalovirus exposure and HLA in healthy donors. The protocol was immunoSEQ multiplex PCR, while the TCRdb copy is restricted to in-frame clones and leaves out a portion. The table shows 110,000 to 150,000 clones, with roughly 92% occurring only once. Sequenced material: PBMCs. These receptors were collected from a man between 18 and 29 years old in good health and CMV-seronegative.

This clone was seen a single time. The chain is built from TRBV7-8 and TRBJ1-4, with 9 nucleotides matching TRBD1. The CDR3 length is 17 residues. CDR1 is SGHVS, CDR2 FQNEAQ, per germline. After removal of 4 bases from V and 2 bases from J, the junction contained 8 bases not matched to a gene. The CDR3 sequence: CASSWGTGRLTNEKLFF. For the CDR3, the DNA is TGTGCCAGCAGCTGGGGGACAGGGCGGTTGACTAATGAAAAACTGTTTTTT.

The chain uses TRBV6-1 and TRBJ2-3, with 8 bases identical to TRBD2. The CDR3 extends over 15 amino acids. V was pared by 6 bases and J by 1 base, with 6 bases of the junction left unmatched. Germline V lookup: CDR1 MNHNS, CDR2 SASEGT. CDR3 loop: CASRNRGGGTDTQYF. CDR3 sequence (DNA): TGTGCCAGCAGAAATCGGGGGGGTGGCACAGATACGCAGTATTTT.

The genes are TRBV19 and TRBJ2-1, with 7 bases fitting TRBD1. The CDR3 spans 17 residues. CDR1 is LNHDA and CDR2 is SQIVND in the germline V gene (reference sequence). V trimming: 4 bases; J trimming: 5 bases; junction bases outside the gene matches: 14. The CDR3 DNA follows: TGTGCCAGTAGTAAAGCCCGGGGACAGCCTTCTAACAATGAGCAGTTCTTC. It translates to CASSKARGQPSNNEQFF.

The V gene is TRBV28, the J gene TRBJ2-7; 8 nucleotides match TRBD2. Trimming at V came to 2 bases and at J to 5 bases, leaving 8 bases not matched to a gene. Germline assignment: CDR1 MDHEN and CDR2 SYDVKM. The CDR3 extends over 15 amino acids. Written as DNA, the CDR3 is TGTGCCAGCAGTTTACGGGGGGGTATTCAGGACGAGCAGTACGTC. This translates into CASSLRGGIQDEQYV.

The V and J genes are TRBV7-9 and TRBJ1-1; 7 bases align to TRBD1. The CDR3 is made up of 14 amino acids. J gave up 3 bases and V 6 bases, and 7 bases lay outside the gene matches. Germline V gives CDR1 SEHNR, CDR2 FQNEAQ (reference sequence). The DNA of the CDR3 is TGTGCCAGCAGATCGACAGGGCTGGACACTGAAGCTTTCTTT. As protein: CASRSTGLDTEAFF. The variable domain in full, with the rest retrieved from reference TRBV7-9 and TRBJ1-1, is DTGVSQNPRHKITKRGQNVTFRCDPISEHNRLYWYRQTLGQGPEFLTYFQNEAQLEKSRLLSDRFSAERPKGSFSTLEIQRTEQGDSAMYLCASRSTGLDTEAFFGQGTRLTVV.

This chain joins TRBV25-1 and TRBJ2-5; TRBD2 agrees at 16 bases. V was pared by 5 bases and J by 4 bases, with 7 bases of the junction left unmatched. CDR1 is MGHDK, CDR2 SYGVNS, per germline. This CDR3 is built from 17 residues. CDR3 in DNA: TGTGCCAGCAGTCTGGGACTAGCGGGAGGGATTGGAGAGACCCAGTACTTC. Amino acid sequence: CASSLGLAGGIGETQYF.

This clone appeared once. The chain employs TRBV6-1 and TRBJ2-7; 8 nucleotides match TRBD1. The CDR3 covers 18 residues. Germline CDR1 reads MNHNS; CDR2 reads SASEGT. V lost 1 base to trimming and J lost 5 bases; unmatched junction nucleotides: 16. In nucleotides, the CDR3 is TGTGCCAGCAGTGAAGTTATTGGGAGCTGGACAGGGACCAACGAGCAGTACTTC. Encoded protein: CASSEVIGSWTGTNEQYF.

Notes on this clone: A much larger clone lies a single base off, so this may be a read error. The genes are TRBV6-4 and TRBJ1-2; 9 positions agree with TRBD1. Looked up from germline, CDR1 is MRHNA and CDR2 is SNTAGT. V dropped 6 bases and J dropped 5; count of bases not matched to a gene: 4. CDR3 size: 13 residues. The CDR3 bases are TGTGCCAGCAGCCCCGGGACAGGGTATGGCTACACCTTC. It translates to CASSPGTGYGYTF.

The CDR3 spells CASSVSRGSGTSAHNEQFF. In DNA form, the CDR3 reads TGTGCCAGCAGCGTCTCCAGGGGATCCGGGACTAGCGCCCACAATGAGCAGTTCTTC. The rearrangement joins TRBV9 to TRBJ2-1, with 10 bases aligning to TRBD2. J lost 5 bases, V lost 2 bases, and 16 bases had no gene match. Germline V gene data show CDR1 as SGDLS and CDR2 as YYNGEE. This CDR3 is 19 amino acids long.

The chain recombines TRBV5-1 with TRBJ2-2, with D uncertain. CDR1 and CDR2 from the germline V gene are SGHRS and YFSETQ. Trimming stripped 0 bases from V and 4 bases from J, with 7 bases between. The CDR3 consists of 14 residues. The CDR3 loop is CASSLGQITGELFF. The CDR3 DNA reads TGCGCCAGCAGCTTGGGGCAGATCACCGGGGAGCTGTTTTTT.

In this sample, this clone turned up once. The chain employs TRBV27 and TRBJ2-4; a weak D match, TRBD2 (6 bases). CDR1 is MNHEY, CDR2 SMNVEV, per germline (reference sequence). Trimming stripped 6 bases from V and 2 bases from J, with 14 bases between. The CDR3 has 15 amino acids. The CDR3 loop reads CASSPGLPSKNIQYF. In nucleotides, the CDR3 is TGTGCCAGCAGCCCGGGACTCCCGTCCAAAAACATTCAGTACTTC.

The J gene is TRBJ1-6, the V gene TRBV6-4; 8 positions match TRBD1. CDR3 size: 15 residues. V trimming: 4 bases; J trimming: 10 bases; junction bases outside the gene matches: 9. Germline assignment: CDR1 MRHNA and CDR2 SNTAGT. As DNA, the CDR3 is TGTGCCAGCAGTGCGGGCAGGGGGCAGGGGTCACCCCTCCACTTT. This gives the protein CASSAGRGQGSPLHF.

This clone was recorded only once. The chain recombines TRBV30 with TRBJ2-6; D is uncertain. The CDR3 is made up of 15 amino acids. V was cut by 0 bases and J by 0 bases, with 6 bases left in between. Germline V lookup: CDR1 GTSNPN, CDR2 SVGIG (reference sequence). This chain's CDR3 is CAWSVRVSGANVLTF. The CDR3 coding sequence is TGTGCCTGGAGTGTACGGGTCTCTGGGGCCAACGTCCTGACTTTC.

The chain joins TRBV7-2 to TRBJ2-3, with D possibly matching TRBD2 (7 bases). The CDR3 has 15 amino acids. Trimming pared 4 bases from V and 7 bases from J, leaving 18 bases between. Germline values: CDR1 SGHTA, CDR2 FQGNSA. As DNA, the CDR3 is TGTGCCAGCAGCTCCTCCTGGGGGGGGCTGAATACGCAGTATTTT. This codes for CASSSSWGGLNTQYF.

V is TRBV5-1 and J is TRBJ2-7; D is unclear. Germline loops: CDR1 SGHRS, CDR2 YFSETQ. Trimming removed 0 bases at V and 5 bases at J, with 12 bases between. The CDR3 is 14 amino acids. The CDR3 protein is CASSLDLAVNEQYF. CDR3 DNA: TGCGCCAGCAGCTTGGATCTGGCGGTGAACGAGCAGTACTTC. The whole variable domain, filled in from reference TRBV5-1 and TRBJ2-7, reads KAGVTQTPRYLIKTRGQQVTLSCSPISGHRSVSWYQQTPGQGLQFLFEYFSETQRNKGNFPGRFSGRQFSNSRSEMNVSTLELGDSALYLCASSLDLAVNEQYFGPGTRLTVT.

The sample holds a few counts of this clone. This chain uses TRBV4-3 with TRBJ2-1; 13 bases line up with TRBD2. CDR3 length: 16 amino acids. Looked up from germline, CDR1 is LGHNA and CDR2 is YSLEER. V lost 2 bases and J lost 8; bases outside the gene matches: 6. Written as DNA, the CDR3 is TGCGCCAGCAGCCAAAAACTAGCGGGAGGGGGTGATGAGCAGTTCTTC. This translates into CASSQKLAGGGDEQFF.

The genes are TRBV7-9 and TRBJ1-1, with TRBD1 as a possible D gene (6 bases). The CDR3 runs 15 residues. The V end was cut by 5 bases, the J end by 3 bases, with 16 bases between. Germline V gene sequence: CDR1 SEHNR, CDR2 FQNEAQ (reference sequence). In DNA, the CDR3 is TGTGCCAGCAGCATACTACAGGGTAGTGACACTGAAGCTTTCTTT. Translating gives CASSILQGSDTEAFF. Filled out from reference TRBV7-9 and TRBJ1-1, the complete variable domain reads DTGVSQNPRHKITKRGQNVTFRCDPISEHNRLYWYRQTLGQGPEFLTYFQNEAQLEKSRLLSDRFSAERPKGSFSTLEIQRTEQGDSAMYLCASSILQGSDTEAFFGQGTRLTVV.

This chain uses TRBV2 with TRBJ2-2, with D possibly being TRBD2 (5 bases). This CDR3 comprises 13 residues. Trimming removed 2 bases at V and 5 bases at J, with 6 bases between. Germline CDR1 is SNHLY and CDR2 is FYNNEI. For the CDR3, the DNA is TGTGCCAGCAGTGAACGGGGTACCGGGGAGCTGTTTTTT. Encoded protein: CASSERGTGELFF.

This chain joins TRBV10-2 and TRBJ2-7; D possibly corresponds to TRBD2 (8 bases). Between the trimmed V and J ends, which lost 3 bases and 3 bases, there was a span of 18 bases. Germline V gives CDR1 WSHSY, CDR2 SAAADI. This CDR3 spans 16 amino acids. The CDR3 loop reads CASSDPGRDSGYEQYV. CDR3 DNA sequence: TGCGCCAGCAGTGACCCCGGGAGGGACAGTGGCTACGAGCAGTACGTC.

The chain employs TRBV9 and TRBJ2-7; D uncertain. This CDR3 has 15 residues. Between the trimmed V and J ends, which lost 0 bases and 2 bases, there was a span of 12 bases. CDR1 and CDR2 (germline): SGDLS, YYNGEE. CDR3 sequence (DNA): TGTGCCAGCAGCGTAGGTGTCAGTATAACCTACGAGCAGTACTTC. It codes for CASSVGVSITYEQYF.